This T cell receptor (beta chain) comes out of a study of T cells in Graves' hyperthyroidism and ophthalmopathy (dated by TCRdb to about 2019). For the study in its entirety: Peripheral blood was collected at initial diagnosis, before any treatment. In addition, the study compared T-cell repertoires in thyroid tissue and in blood from over 5 Graves' hyperthyroidism patients. The paper reports TCR Vbeta CDR3 sequencing of fewer than 150 peripheral blood samples: some 41 ophthalmopathy, fewer than 80 hyperthyroidism and 17 progressor patients. The approximately 100 discovery patients were divided at random into training and test sets in a 7:3 ratio. To identify TCR V-J signatures that set the groups apart, the researchers used a discovery cohort of approximately 98 patients, made up of about 44 with Graves' ophthalmopathy and about 60 with stable Graves' hyperthyroidism. Once sampling was done, hyperthyroidism patients were given methimazole at a starting dose of 30 mg daily, whereas ophthalmopathy patients were given high-dose intravenous methylprednisolone. Whether ophthalmopathy could be predicted prospectively was tested in an independent validation cohort made up of roughly 19 hyperthyroidism patients plus 17 patients who later progressed to ophthalmopathy. Study-level results and caveats: Sample size was not statistically predetermined, and investigators were not blinded to group allocation. During validation, the model predicted progression to ophthalmopathy a median of around 6 months ahead of onset, with around 70% sensitivity and about 75% specificity. Ophthalmopathy was separated from stable hyperthyroidism by a 13 V-J signature model, with approximately 85% sensitivity and about 81% specificity obtained in cross-validation and 80%/75% obtained in testing. Most expanded thyroid clonotypes (frequency above 0.001) were also found in blood, which suggests that blood repertoires may mirror thyroid immune responses.

CDR1 ENHRY and CDR2 SYGVKD are derived from the germline V gene. Reading from cysteine to phenylalanine, the CDR3 counts 15 amino acids. Of the read, only the CDR3 DNA is kept; its 45 bases are in frame from base 1. V gives up 0 bases and J gives up 3 bases, and the segment between their germline ends measures 9 bases. Stable Graves' hyperthyroidism was defined as no progression to ophthalmopathy during 18 months of follow-up. Hyperthyroidism patients were newly diagnosed, had a disease duration of under 2 months, and were aged 18 to 65 years. Any patient with an uncontrolled infection, another autoimmune disease, pregnancy or lactation was excluded. Diagnoses were established on the basis of clinical symptoms, serum thyroxine and TRAb, thyroid ultrasound, and orbital computed tomography. Ficoll-Paque density gradient centrifugation was used to isolate PBMCs from under 11 ml of fresh peripheral blood. Total RNA was extracted using Trizol reagent, and RNA quality was assessed on an Agilent 2100 Bioanalyzer.

The TCR beta CDR3 regions were amplified from RNA transcripts. The first round of RT-PCR for the TCR CDR3 was performed with the HTBI primer set and the Qiagen OneStep RT-PCR kit. A second multiplex PCR round built the libraries, followed by size selection and purification. Paired-end sequencing of the libraries was performed with 100 bp reads on an Illumina HiSeq2000. As for how the authors treated the data: Raw data were processed with SOAPnuke, discarding reads with adapters, uncalled bases, mean Phred below 15, or no exact constant-primer or identifier match. High-quality paired reads were merged using COPE v1.2.5, and each unique nucleotide sequence was defined as a clonotype. MiTCR v1.1 was used to align the clonotypes against IMGT TRBV, TRBD and TRBJ reference segments. The analysis was restricted to V-J combinations with a frequency above 0.0001, which together covered 99% to 99.2% of the repertoires. A TCS score was defined as the ratio of F50 (clonal expansion) to E x V (chaos), with BLOSUM62-based TCRdist applied between CDR3 peptides within each V-J. Welch's t-statistics and random forest reduced just over 500 V-J features to around 14, which were used in a naive Bayes classifier (R e1071). Starting from the raw public reads, TCRdb applied fastp trimming at Q25, assembled clones with MiXCR and retained in-frame beta chains. Rows with a matching CDR3 protein are joined into one entry that keeps the most common DNA and genes. TCRdb assigned the V and J calls; the authors' analysis was not used. The sample records 540,000 or so distinct CDR3 sequences, 15% to 19% of which are singletons. The ten largest clones take up 6.5% to 8% of the sample.

This clonotype has a count of ten or more. Its antigen is still unknown. No clone much larger than this one lies a single base away; base qualities are absent. Material: blood. The sequence came from a woman aged 30 to 39 with Graves' hyperthyroidism. The receptor chain draws on TRBV10-3 and TRBJ2-1; the D gene is perhaps TRBD1, on 5 matching bases. The CDR3 reads as follows: CAISESGANYNEQFF. At the DNA level, the sequence is TGTGCCATCAGTGAGTCAGGGGCTAACTACAATGAGCAGTTCTTC.